Presented here are 24 T cell receptor beta chains from one specimen sequenced in a study of human T cells and chemical hapten exposure. Time point indicated: patch test 2, 6 weeks after DPC sensitization. This sample's treatment: therapeutic diphenylcyclopropenone sensitization with weekly scalp DPC. TCRdb called the RACE reads again in MiXCR, with one record for every CDR3 protein. The sample holds more than 110,000 distinct CDR3 sequences, about 11% seen once. Sequenced here: whole blood, sampled in connection with sensitization to the hapten diphenylcyclopropenone (DPC). Receptors originate from a woman aged 45 to 65 with alopecia areata. Some clones in this sample may be carry-over from other donors' samples.

The chain uses TRBV7-2 and TRBJ2-1; 9 nucleotides line up with TRBD2. Trimming took 5 bases from V and 6 from J; bases not matched to a gene: 5. There are 14 residues in the CDR3. Germline loops: CDR1 SGHTA, CDR2 FQGNSA. The CDR3 is CASSPGLATNEQFF. CDR3 DNA sequence: TGTGCCAGCAGCCCCGGACTAGCGACCAATGAGCAGTTCTTC.

This clonotype was seen ten or more times. The V and J genes are TRBV20-1 and TRBJ2-7; 13 nucleotides align to TRBD2. V trimming: 6 bases; J trimming: 2 bases; junction bases outside the gene matches: 13. The CDR3 sequence is 17 residues long. Germline CDR1 is DFQATT and CDR2 is SNEGSKA (reference sequence). CDR3 sequence reads: CSARLAGGEGLTYEQYF. The CDR3 DNA reads as TGCAGTGCCAGACTAGCGGGAGGAGAAGGACTTACCTACGAGCAGTACTTC.

Turning to this clonotype: As the CDR3 is not closed by the conserved phenylalanine or tryptophan, this likely results from a read error. The chain is built from TRBV28 and TRBJ2-7; perhaps TRBD1 as D (8 bases). CDR1 is MDHEN, CDR2 SYDVKM, per germline. The ends were cut back, 8 bases at V and 3 bases at J, with 20 bases in the middle. CDR3 size: 15 residues. The CDR3 region is CASRGRDRYDYEQYL. The CDR3 region has the DNA TGTGCCAGCCGAGGGAGGGACAGGTACGACTACGAGCAGTACCTC.

This rearrangement joins TRBV27 to TRBJ1-1; TRBD1 agrees at 10 bases. The CDR3 is 16 amino acids. The germline V gene has CDR1 MNHEY and CDR2 SMNVEV (reference sequence). V was clipped by 5 bases and J by 2 bases; unmatched bases: 8. For the CDR3, the DNA is TGTGCCAGCAGTCCGTCGGGACAGGGGATCAACACTGAAGCTTTCTTT. Protein: CASSPSGQGINTEAFF.

In its sample, this clonotype was seen a few times. This chain joins TRBV5-1 and TRBJ2-1, with 7 bases lining up with TRBD2. The germline gives CDR1 SGHRS, CDR2 YFSETQ. This CDR3 contains 15 residues. V dropped 0 bases and J dropped 6; count of bases not matched to a gene: 6. The CDR3 nucleotides are TGCGCCAGCAGCTTGGAAGGACTAGTAAGCAATGAGCAGTTCTTC. This gives the protein CASSLEGLVSNEQFF. Combining the CDR3 with reference TRBV5-1 and TRBJ2-1 gives the whole variable domain KAGVTQTPRYLIKTRGQQVTLSCSPISGHRSVSWYQQTPGQGLQFLFEYFSETQRNKGNFPGRFSGRQFSNSRSEMNVSTLELGDSALYLCASSLEGLVSNEQFFGPGTRLTVL.

This clonotype was seen a handful of times. J is TRBJ2-1 and V is TRBV27; maybe TRBD2 (6 bases). The V gene's germline CDR1 is MNHEY and CDR2 SMNVEV (reference sequence). The CDR3 length is 12 residues. V shed 4 bases and J shed 13 bases, with 14 bases lying between them. CDR3 nucleotides: TGTGCCAGCAGTTCGGTCGGGAGCTCCCAGTTCTTC. It translates to CASSSVGSSQFF.

As to this clonotype: A read error may be the cause here, since a much bigger clone is one base away. This chain connects TRBV10-1 to TRBJ1-1; no reliable D call. The CDR3 loop spans 13 amino acids. The germline V gene encodes CDR1 WNHNN and CDR2 SYGVQD (reference sequence). Trimming stripped 4 bases from V and 1 base from J, with 7 bases between. CDR3 sequence (DNA): TGCGCCAGCAGTGGAAGGAGGAACACTGAAGCTTTCTTT. This codes for CASSGRRNTEAFF.

In the case of this clonotype: This sequence may be a read error, since a much larger clone differs from it by one base. V gene TRBV27 combines with J gene TRBJ1-2; no clear D gene. Per the germline V gene, CDR1 is MNHEY and CDR2 is SMNVEV (reference sequence). The V end was cut by 0 bases, the J end by 3 bases, with 5 bases between. The CDR3 runs to 13 residues. As DNA, the CDR3 is TGTGCCAGCAGTTTATCCCCTGACTATGGCTACACCTTC. This translates into CASSLSPDYGYTF.

The gene calls are TRBV20-1 and TRBJ2-1; D not resolved. This CDR3 has 12 residues. Between the trimmed V and J ends, which lost 3 bases and 8 bases, there was a span of 11 bases. The germline V gene encodes CDR1 DFQATT and CDR2 SNEGSKA (reference sequence). CDR3 loop: CSASKQAYEQFF. CDR3 coding DNA: TGCAGTGCTAGTAAGCAGGCCTATGAGCAGTTCTTC.

This clonotype was picked up many times. The V gene is TRBV12-5, the J gene TRBJ2-5; D remains unclear. This CDR3 region has 11 residues. Deletions cut 3 bases from V and 4 bases from J, with 3 bases between. CDR1 is LGHNT and CDR2 is FRNRAP in the germline V gene. The CDR3 DNA is TGTGCTAGTGGTTTAGCAGAGACCCAGTACTTC. This sequence encodes CASGLAETQYF.

This clonotype was detected a few times. V is TRBV7-2 and J is TRBJ2-5; the match to TRBD2 covers 9 bases. From germline, CDR1 is SGHTA and CDR2 FQGNSA. CDR3 length: 16 residues. V lost 5 bases, J lost 1 base, and 8 bases stayed unmatched. The DNA for the CDR3 is TGTGCCAGCAGCAAACAAAGACTAGCGGCCCAAGAGACCCAGTACTTC. It codes for CASSKQRLAAQETQYF. The full variable domain, rest sourced from reference TRBV7-2 and TRBJ2-5, is GAGVSQSPSNKVTEKGKDVELRCDPISGHTALYWYRQSLGQGLEFLIYFQGNSAPDKSGLPSDRFSAERTGGSVSTLTIQRTQQEDSAVYLCASSKQRLAAQETQYFGPGTRLLVL.

The V and J genes are TRBV4-3 and TRBJ2-5; 8 positions match TRBD2. In germline, CDR1 is LGHNA, CDR2 YSLEER. The CDR3 spans 17 residues. V shed 1 base and J 4 bases; nucleotides not matched to a gene: 11. The CDR3 sequence: CASSQAHFGAGGETQYF. CDR3 nucleotide sequence: TGCGCCAGCAGCCAAGCCCATTTTGGGGCGGGGGGAGAGACCCAGTACTTC.

This rearrangement joins TRBV20-1 to TRBJ2-2, with 9 nucleotides matching TRBD2. The CDR3 is 18 amino acids. The V gene end was trimmed by 2 bases and the J gene end by 3 bases; junction bases not matched to a gene: 13. Germline CDR1 DFQATT, CDR2 SNEGSKA (reference sequence). CDR3 sequence reads: CSARYQVLAGAYTGELFF. The CDR3 coding sequence is TGCAGTGCTAGATATCAGGTCTTAGCGGGAGCCTACACCGGGGAGCTGTTTTTT.

This clonotype has a count of ten or more. The chain is built from TRBV7-8 and TRBJ2-3, with a weak D call TRBD2 (6 bases). V was shortened by 1 base and J by 2 bases, with 10 bases between the two germline ends. CDR1 and CDR2 from the germline V gene are SGHVS and FQNEAQ. The CDR3 has 15 residues. DNA for the CDR3: TGTGCCAGCAGCTTAGGAACGGGACTCACAGATACGCAGTATTTT. This gives the protein CASSLGTGLTDTQYF.

This clonotype was observed a handful of times. The chain is built from TRBV9 and TRBJ2-7, with TRBD2 matching over 13 bases. The V gene end was trimmed by 4 bases and the J gene end by 7 bases; junction bases not matched to a gene: 11. The germline V gene encodes CDR1 SGDLS and CDR2 YYNGEE. The CDR3 has 16 residues. The CDR3 spells CASSPGGLAGIEEQYF. CDR3 sequence (DNA): TGTGCCAGCAGCCCGGGGGGACTAGCGGGAATAGAGGAGCAGTACTTC.

Many counts were recorded for this clonotype. V and J are TRBV20-1 and TRBJ2-3; D gene unclear. Germline CDR1 reads DFQATT; CDR2 reads SNEGSKA (reference sequence). This CDR3 spans 12 amino acids. The germline V and J ends were trimmed by 6 bases and 0 bases, with 7 bases remaining between them. The CDR3 loop reads CSADVSTDTQYF. CDR3 DNA: TGCAGTGCCGACGTTAGCACAGATACGCAGTATTTT.

This clonotype was picked up many times. The chain links TRBV19 to TRBJ1-5, with 7 bases fitting TRBD1. The length of the CDR3 is 17 residues. Germline V gene lookup returns CDR1 LNHDA and CDR2 SQIVND (reference sequence). V trimming: 6 bases; J trimming: 0 bases; junction bases outside the gene matches: 11. DNA for the CDR3: TGTGCCAGTAGAACGATCGGGGGGGACAGTAGCAATCAGCCCCAGCATTTT. This gives the protein CASRTIGGDSSNQPQHF.

This clonotype has more than one count but fewer than ten. The chain recombines TRBV7-6 with TRBJ2-3; 9 bases fit TRBD2. The V segment lost 3 bases and the J segment 8 bases; nucleotides outside the gene matches: 6. The CDR3 totals 14 residues. CDR1 and CDR2 (germline): SGHVS, FNYEAQ. The DNA of the CDR3 is TGTGCCAGCAGCTTTAGCGGGAGTCAACCTACGCAGTATTTT. Its translation is CASSFSGSQPTQYF.

This clonotype appeared a few times. The chain couples TRBV6-1 to TRBJ2-7; 8 positions agree with TRBD2. The CDR3 spans 17 residues. Germline-derived CDR1 and CDR2 are MNHNS and SASEGT. V shed 5 bases, J shed 3 bases, and the junction held 15 bases outside the gene matches. In DNA, the CDR3 is TGTGCCAGCAGTCCCCGGGGGGGGGCGGTGGTAGGCTACGAGCAGTACTTC. The encoded protein is CASSPRGGAVVGYEQYF.

The rearrangement joins TRBV6-6 to TRBJ2-7; 7 bases agree with TRBD1. The CDR3 extends over 14 amino acids. Germline loops: CDR1 MNHNY, CDR2 SVGAGI (reference sequence). The J segment lost 0 bases and the V segment lost 2 bases, leaving 1 base of the junction unmatched. CDR3 in amino acids: CASSYRDSSYEQYF. The DNA for the CDR3 is TGTGCCAGCAGTTACCGGGACAGCTCCTACGAGCAGTACTTC.

The rearrangement links TRBV25-1 to TRBJ2-1, with 11 nucleotides matching TRBD2. With 2 bases clipped from V and 9 bases from J, the junction kept 6 bases outside the gene matches. CDR1 and CDR2 (germline): MGHDK, SYGVNS. The CDR3 is 15 residues long. The CDR3 region is CASSEVSSGRTEQFF. CDR3 in DNA: TGTGCCAGCAGTGAAGTATCTAGCGGGAGGACTGAGCAGTTCTTC.

The genes are TRBV7-3 and TRBJ2-2; D perhaps matches TRBD1 (6 bases). CDR1 is SGHTA and CDR2 is FQGTGA in the germline V gene. The CDR3 has 15 amino acids. The germline V and J ends were trimmed by 6 bases and 4 bases, with 15 bases remaining between them. CDR3 amino acids: CASSPTGSSTGELFF. DNA for the CDR3: TGTGCCAGCAGTCCTACAGGGTCTAGCACCGGGGAGCTGTTTTTT.

This clonotype was detected ten times or more. DNA of the CDR3: TGTGCCAGCAGCCAAGAGCTAGCGGGAGAGGTTGAGCAGTTCTTC. Translated: CASSQELAGEVEQFF. The chain joins TRBV4-2 to TRBJ2-1; TRBD2 matches 10 bases. The germline V gene has CDR1 LGHNA and CDR2 YNFKEQ. The CDR3 contains 15 residues. V gave up 0 bases and J gave up 9 bases; unmatched junction bases: 5.

This clonotype was picked up a small number of times. The chain links TRBV25-1 to TRBJ2-2; D may be TRBD2 (6 bases). The germline V gene encodes CDR1 MGHDK and CDR2 SYGVNS. V lost 6 bases, J lost 0 bases, and 17 bases lay in between. The CDR3 contains 17 residues. Here the CDR3 DNA reads TGTGCCAGCAGCAGAACCAGGCGGGGTGCGAACACCGGGGAGCTGTTTTTT. Protein sequence: CASSRTRRGANTGELFF.